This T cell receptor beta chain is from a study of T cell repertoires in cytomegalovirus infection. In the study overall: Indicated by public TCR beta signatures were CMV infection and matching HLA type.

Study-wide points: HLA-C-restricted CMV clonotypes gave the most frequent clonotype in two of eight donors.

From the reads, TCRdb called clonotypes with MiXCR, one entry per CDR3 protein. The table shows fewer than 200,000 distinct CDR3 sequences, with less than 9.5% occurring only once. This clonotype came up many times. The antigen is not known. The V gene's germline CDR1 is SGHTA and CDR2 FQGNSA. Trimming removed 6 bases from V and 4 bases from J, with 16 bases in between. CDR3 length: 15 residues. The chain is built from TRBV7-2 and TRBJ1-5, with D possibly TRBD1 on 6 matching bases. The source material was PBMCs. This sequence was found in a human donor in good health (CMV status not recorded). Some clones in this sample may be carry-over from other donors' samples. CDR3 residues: CASSTGDMENQPQHF. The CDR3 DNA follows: TGTGCCAGCAGTACTGGGGACATGGAAAATCAGCCCCAGCATTTT.